This T cell receptor beta chain came from a study of shared clonotypes between healthy human individuals. Only in-frame clones appear in the TCRdb table, and some are missing; sequencing was by immunoSEQ multiplex PCR. The profile shows about 690,000 clones, 80% to 95% of them singletons. This clonotype was obtained from a man aged 18 to 30 in good health. Some clones in this sample may be carry-over from other donors' samples. Sequences were obtained from memory CD8+ T cells from PBMCs. The subset: CD45RO+ cells pooled with CCR7-negative TemRA cells.

CDR3 bases: TGTGCCAGCAGCTTCTTAGCGGGAGGCGGGGGGAATGAGCAGTTCTTC. Its translation: CASSFLAGGGGNEQFF. V and J are TRBV5-4 and TRBJ2-1, with 10 positions matching TRBD2. Germline CDR1 and CDR2: SGHNT and YYREEE (reference sequence). This CDR3 is built from 16 residues. V lost 2 bases and J lost 7; bases outside the gene matches: 9.